This T cell receptor beta chain appears in the sequencing data of a study of T cells in Graves' hyperthyroidism and ophthalmopathy. Germline V lookup: CDR1 DFQATT, CDR2 SNEGSKA (reference sequence). V dropped 0 bases and J dropped 6 bases, with 16 bases sitting between them. CDR3 length: 15 residues. Patients were excluded for uncontrolled infection, other autoimmune disease, pregnancy or lactation. PBMCs were sourced from more than 9 ml fresh peripheral blood. Amplified TCR beta CDR3 regions derived from RNA transcripts. Researchers ran a first-round RT-PCR on the TCR CDR3 using the HTBI primer set. TCRdb passed the multiplex PCR reads through MiXCR, listing each CDR3 protein once. The sample comprises hundreds of thousands of distinct CDR3 sequences, roughly 16% of which are singletons, and about 3.8% rests with the top ten. A few counts support this clonotype.

Material for sequencing was blood. This chain links TRBV20-1 with TRBJ2-3, with D possibly TRBD1 on 6 matching bases. This receptor was identified in a woman aged 25 to 39 with Graves' hyperthyroidism. The CDR3 sequence: CSARDKGRRGDTQYF. The DNA of the CDR3 is TGCAGTGCTAGAGATAAGGGACGTAGGGGGGATACGCAGTATTTT.